This T cell receptor beta chain was found in a study of blood T cell repertoires in COVID-19. Study background: COVID-19 samples collected from the United States, Italy and Spain covered acute and convalescent phases. The analysed material was cDNA or gDNA that came from T cells, B-cell-depleted T cells, or PBMCs.

Followed over time, Seattle patients had been enrolled while infection was active. CDR3 length: 15 residues. Germline V gene lookup returns CDR1 LGHNA and CDR2 YSLEER. Trimming removed 0 bases at V and 3 bases at J, with 11 bases between. Authors' processing steps: Nucleated cell counts were estimated from reference gene primer amplification. Clones were read by immunoSEQ multiplex PCR, and TCRdb kept only the in-frame ones, dropping some. V, J and clone size reflect that table, while D and trimming were determined from the DNA. Seen here are around 180,000 clones, more than 80% observed once, and the top ten hold around 10%.

This receptor was obtained from a woman aged 80 or over with COVID-19, enrolled during active disease. The rearrangement links TRBV4-3 to TRBJ1-2; no firm D call. Sequencing input: peripheral blood. The CDR3 DNA reads as TGCGCCAGCAGCCAAGATAGCGGACGGGACTATGGCTACACCTTC. Residues: CASSQDSGRDYGYTF.